This T cell receptor beta chain stems from a study of blood T cell repertoires in COVID-19. Study-wide context: Researchers got acute and convalescent COVID-19 samples from the United States, Italy and Spain. Nucleic acid was either cDNA or gDNA, and it came from T cells, B-cell-depleted T cells, or PBMCs.

Individuals drawn from about 26 US areas were roughly 18 to 89 years old. Per the study methods: How many nucleated cells were present was estimated from reference gene primer amplification. Some clones are missing from TCRdb's copy, which holds only in-frame ones; the method was immunoSEQ multiplex PCR. For V, J and clone size, that table is used; D and trimming come from the DNA. The sample carries about 230,000 clones, roughly nine tenths recorded once. V was pared by 1 base and J by 2 bases, with 5 bases of the junction left unmatched. This CDR3 spans 16 amino acids. CDR1 MNHNS and CDR2 SASEGT come from the germline V gene.

The gene calls are TRBV6-1 and TRBJ2-1; 7 nucleotides align to TRBD1. Sequencing used PBMCs or T cells enriched from blood (not recorded which). This TCR derives from a woman aged 25-40 years with acute COVID-19. The CDR3 is CASSEGAGTAYNEQFF. The CDR3 DNA follows: TGTGCCAGCAGTGAAGGAGCCGGGACAGCCTACAATGAGCAGTTCTTC.